This record looks at one TCR beta chain sequence and its context. Its antigen has not been determined. No quality values exist for individual bases; no much larger clone is one base distant. TCR cDNA was synthesized by 5'RACE template switching, which introduced a universal primer site and unique molecular identifiers. Priming for cDNA synthesis came from both the TCR alpha and TCR beta constant segments. Library amplification involved two PCR steps, and the second step added sample barcodes and sequencing adapters. Libraries were sequenced on Illumina HiSeq 2500 (2x100 bp) or NovaSeq (2x150 bp). The study's processing was this. MIGEC was used to demultiplex reads and collapse the reads into UMI consensus sequences, and MiXCR was used for V(D)J alignment. Vaccine-responding clonotypes were defined with edgeR using replicate PBMC samples, requiring FDR below 0.01 and a log2 fold change above 5 up to day 15. CD4 or CD8 identity was assigned to each bulk clonotype according to whether the clonotype was present at higher abundance in the sequenced CD4 repertoire or the sequenced CD8 repertoire. The public reads were reprocessed in TCRdb via fastp at Q25 and MiXCR, keeping in-frame beta chains. Identical CDR3 proteins give one entry, which carries the most common genes and DNA. These V and J calls originate from TCRdb's pipeline instead of the authors' own analysis. For this sample there are roughly 500,000 distinct CDR3 sequences; about 19% appear just once. Over 11% of the sample is taken by the ten largest.

These data originate in a study of T cells after yellow fever vaccination (dated by TCRdb to between 2017 and 2020). About the study as a whole: The SMART-Seq v4 Ultra Low Input RNA kit was used to prepare libraries from fractions with low cell numbers. Two healthy male donors, one aged 18 to 30 and one aged 30 to 40 years, were included in the cohort. To track T-cell clones before and after primary and booster YFV17D yellow fever vaccination, bulk TCR alpha and beta repertoires were sequenced longitudinally. Blood samples were taken at several timepoints before and after primary and secondary immunization, and bulk PBMC replicates and cell subsets were isolated.

Sample treatment or condition, as interpreted from the label and publication: live attenuated yellow fever vaccine strain. At every blood-draw timepoint, two biological replicates of bulk PBMCs were collected. A standard Ficoll-Paque protocol was used to isolate PBMCs from peripheral blood. TriZol was used to extract RNA from bulk PBMCs, CD4 and CD8 fractions, and dextramer-positive and dextramer-negative fractions. On the study overall, not on this receptor specifically: Because the study included only a couple of donors, the extent to which the findings can be generalized is limited. The secondary T-cell response was weaker than the primary response but faster, peaking on day 5 instead of day 15. Most clones expanded after primary vaccination (around 96% of CD4 and around nine tenths of CD8) were re-detected after the booster, suggesting that broad memory maintenance occurred. Because abundant contaminating clonotypes from the bulk population could be contained in FACS-sorted repertoires, computational filtering was required. A small share of clonotypes was detected in both CD4 and CD8 compartments, with the overlap likely arising from convergent recombination.

Here the sequenced sample was PBMCs, taken 15 days after the yellow fever booster vaccination. The receptor comes from a man aged 30-40 years who received the YFV17D yellow fever vaccine.

The CDR3 in this case is CASRRGGEQYF. The sequence in DNA is TGTGCCAGCAGGAGGGGGGGGGAGCAGTACTTC. The chain is encoded by TRBV12-3 or TRBV12-4 joined to TRBJ2-7, and the D gene may be TRBD2, 7 bases matching. Its CDR3 holds 11 amino acids, cysteine through phenylalanine. Of the read, only the CDR3 DNA is kept; its 33 bases are in frame from base 1. The germline ends are 10 bases apart after V is trimmed by 6 bases and J by 7 bases.